This T cell receptor (beta chain) emerged from a study of shared clonotypes between healthy human individuals. Notes on this clone: Distinct nucleotide sequences in the sample also encode this CDR3.

Germline lookup yields CDR1 SGHTA and CDR2 FQGNSA. Trimming at V came to 5 bases and at J to 0 bases, leaving 5 bases not matched to a gene. This CDR3 has 15 residues. Here immunoSEQ multiplex PCR was the method, and the copy in TCRdb shows in-frame clones only, minus some. This table holds some 470,000 clones, about 79% found once. V is TRBV7-2 and J is TRBJ2-3, with TRBD1 matching over 7 bases. Specimen: PBMCs. The source of this sequence is a woman in her thirties or forties in good health. Some clones in this sample may be carry-over from other donors' samples. Here the CDR3 reads CASSLGQPSTDTQYF. In nucleotides, the CDR3 is TGTGCCAGCAGCCTGGGACAGCCTAGCACAGATACGCAGTATTTT. The full variable domain, in which reference TRBV7-2 and TRBJ2-3 provide the parts outside the CDR3, is GAGVSQSPSNKVTEKGKDVELRCDPISGHTALYWYRQSLGQGLEFLIYFQGNSAPDKSGLPSDRFSAERTGGSVSTLTIQRTQQEDSAVYLCASSLGQPSTDTQYFGPGTRLTVL.